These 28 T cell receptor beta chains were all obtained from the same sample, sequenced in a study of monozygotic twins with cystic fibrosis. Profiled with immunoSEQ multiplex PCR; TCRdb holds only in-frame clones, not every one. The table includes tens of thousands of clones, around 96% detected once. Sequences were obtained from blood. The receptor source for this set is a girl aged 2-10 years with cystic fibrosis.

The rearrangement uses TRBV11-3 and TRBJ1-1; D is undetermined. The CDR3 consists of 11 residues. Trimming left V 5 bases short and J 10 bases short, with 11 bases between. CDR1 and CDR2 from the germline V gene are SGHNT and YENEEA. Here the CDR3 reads CASSQSSVAFF. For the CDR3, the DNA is TGTGCCAGCAGCCAAAGTTCGGTAGCTTTCTTT. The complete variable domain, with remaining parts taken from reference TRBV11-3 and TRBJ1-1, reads EAGVVQSPRYKIIEKKQPVAFWCNPISGHNTLYWYLQNLGQGPELLIRYENEEAVDDSQLPKDRFSAERLKGVDSTLKIQPAELGDSAVYLCASSQSSVAFFGQGTRLTVV.

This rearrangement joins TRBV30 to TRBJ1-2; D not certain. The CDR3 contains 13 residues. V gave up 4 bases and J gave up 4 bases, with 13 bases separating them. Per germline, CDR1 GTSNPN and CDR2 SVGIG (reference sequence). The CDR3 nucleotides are TGTGCCTGGACGCAGACCCTAGGCTATGGCTACACCTTC. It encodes CAWTQTLGYGYTF. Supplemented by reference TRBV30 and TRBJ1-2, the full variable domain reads SQTIHQWPATLVQPVGSPLSLECTVEGTSNPNLYWYRQAAGRGLQLLFYSVGIGQISSEVPQNLSASRPQDRQFILSSKKLLLSDSGFYLCAWTQTLGYGYTFGSGTRLTVV.

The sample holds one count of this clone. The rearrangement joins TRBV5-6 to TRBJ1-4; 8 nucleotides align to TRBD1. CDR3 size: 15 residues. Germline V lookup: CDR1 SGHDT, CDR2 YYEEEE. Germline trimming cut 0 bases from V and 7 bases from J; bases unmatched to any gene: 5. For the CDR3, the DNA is TGTGCCAGCAGCTTGGACAGGGGGGTCGGTGAAAAACTGTTTTTT. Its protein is CASSLDRGVGEKLFF.

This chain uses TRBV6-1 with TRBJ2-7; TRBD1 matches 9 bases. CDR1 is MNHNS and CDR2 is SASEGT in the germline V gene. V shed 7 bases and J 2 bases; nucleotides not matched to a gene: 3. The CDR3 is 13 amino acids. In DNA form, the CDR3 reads TGTGCCAGCATTACAGGGGGCACCTACGAGCAGTACTTC. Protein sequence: CASITGGTYEQYF.

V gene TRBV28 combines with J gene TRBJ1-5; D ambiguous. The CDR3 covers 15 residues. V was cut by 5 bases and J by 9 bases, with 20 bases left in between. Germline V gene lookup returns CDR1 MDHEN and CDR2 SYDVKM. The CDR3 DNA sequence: TGTGCCAGCAGTCGTGGTCCCAGTCTACCCAGGCCCCAGCATTTT. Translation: CASSRGPSLPRPQHF.

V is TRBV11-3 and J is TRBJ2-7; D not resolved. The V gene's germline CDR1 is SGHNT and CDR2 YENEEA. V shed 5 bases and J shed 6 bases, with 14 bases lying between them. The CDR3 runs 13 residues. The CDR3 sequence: CASSQFDGGEQYF. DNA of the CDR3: TGTGCCAGCAGCCAATTTGACGGCGGCGAGCAGTACTTC.

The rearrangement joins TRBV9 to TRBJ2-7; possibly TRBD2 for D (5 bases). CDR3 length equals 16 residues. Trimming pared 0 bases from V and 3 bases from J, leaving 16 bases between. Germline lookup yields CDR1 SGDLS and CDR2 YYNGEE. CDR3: CASSVGKGRGYYEQYF. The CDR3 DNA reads TGTGCCAGCAGCGTAGGGAAGGGCCGGGGATACTACGAGCAGTACTTC.

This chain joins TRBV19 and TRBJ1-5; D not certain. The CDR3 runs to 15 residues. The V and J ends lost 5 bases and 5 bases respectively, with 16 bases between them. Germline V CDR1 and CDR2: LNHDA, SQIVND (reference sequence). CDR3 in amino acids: CASSRRTLSHQPQHF. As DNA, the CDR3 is TGTGCCAGTAGTCGACGTACTCTTTCCCATCAGCCCCAGCATTTT.

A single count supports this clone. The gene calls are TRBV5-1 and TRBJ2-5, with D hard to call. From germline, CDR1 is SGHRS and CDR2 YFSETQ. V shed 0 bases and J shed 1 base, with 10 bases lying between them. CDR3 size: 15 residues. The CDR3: CASSLDGAIQETQYF. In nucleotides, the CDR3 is TGCGCCAGCAGCTTGGACGGCGCCATCCAAGAGACCCAGTACTTC.

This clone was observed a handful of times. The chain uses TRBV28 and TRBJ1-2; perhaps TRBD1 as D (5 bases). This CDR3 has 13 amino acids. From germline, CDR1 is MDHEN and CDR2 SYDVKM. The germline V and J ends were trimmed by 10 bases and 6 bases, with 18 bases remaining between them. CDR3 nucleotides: TGTGCCATTCCCCGGAAGGGGATTGATGGCTACACCTTC. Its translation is CAIPRKGIDGYTF.

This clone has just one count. As DNA, the CDR3 is TGCGCCAGCAGCTTGGCCGGCGGGACTAGCGCCCCCTACGAGCAGTACTTC. Its translation: CASSLAGGTSAPYEQYF. The chain employs TRBV5-1 and TRBJ2-7; TRBD2 aligns across 10 bases. The germline gives CDR1 SGHRS, CDR2 YFSETQ. CDR3 length: 17 amino acids. V was clipped by 0 bases and J by 2 bases; unmatched bases: 8. Full variable domain (remainder filled in from reference TRBV5-1 and TRBJ2-7): KAGVTQTPRYLIKTRGQQVTLSCSPISGHRSVSWYQQTPGQGLQFLFEYFSETQRNKGNFPGRFSGRQFSNSRSEMNVSTLELGDSALYLCASSLAGGTSAPYEQYFGPGTRLTVT.

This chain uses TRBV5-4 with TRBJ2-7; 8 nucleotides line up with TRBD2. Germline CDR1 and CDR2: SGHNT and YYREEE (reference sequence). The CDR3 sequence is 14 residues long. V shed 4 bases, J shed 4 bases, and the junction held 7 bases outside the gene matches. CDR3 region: CASSVAGGRYEQYF. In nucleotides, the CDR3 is TGTGCCAGCAGCGTTGCGGGGGGCAGGTACGAGCAGTACTTC.

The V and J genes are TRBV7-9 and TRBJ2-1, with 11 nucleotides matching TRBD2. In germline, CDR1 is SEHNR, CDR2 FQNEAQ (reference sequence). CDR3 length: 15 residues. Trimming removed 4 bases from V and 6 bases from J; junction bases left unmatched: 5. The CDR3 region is CASSYLGLAANEQFF. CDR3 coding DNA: TGTGCCAGCAGCTACCTGGGACTAGCGGCCAATGAGCAGTTCTTC.

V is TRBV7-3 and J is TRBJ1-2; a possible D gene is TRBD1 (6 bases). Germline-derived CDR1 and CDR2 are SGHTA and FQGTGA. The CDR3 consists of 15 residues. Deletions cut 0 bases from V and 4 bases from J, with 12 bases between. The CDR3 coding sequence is TGTGCCAGCAGCTTAACGGGGGCCGTCGGCTATGGCTACACCTTC. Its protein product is CASSLTGAVGYGYTF.

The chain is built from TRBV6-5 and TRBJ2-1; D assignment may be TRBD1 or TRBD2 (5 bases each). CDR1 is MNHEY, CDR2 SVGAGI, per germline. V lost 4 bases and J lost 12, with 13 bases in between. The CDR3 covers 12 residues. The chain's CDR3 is CASSSSGALQFF. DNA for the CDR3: TGTGCCAGCAGTTCTTCCGGGGCCTTGCAGTTCTTC.

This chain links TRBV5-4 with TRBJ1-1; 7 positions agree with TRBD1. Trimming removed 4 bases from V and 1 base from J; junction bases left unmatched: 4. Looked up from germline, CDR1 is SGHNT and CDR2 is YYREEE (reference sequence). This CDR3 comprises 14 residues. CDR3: CASSPRTGNTEAFF. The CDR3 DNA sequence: TGTGCCAGCAGCCCAAGGACAGGGAACACTGAAGCTTTCTTT.

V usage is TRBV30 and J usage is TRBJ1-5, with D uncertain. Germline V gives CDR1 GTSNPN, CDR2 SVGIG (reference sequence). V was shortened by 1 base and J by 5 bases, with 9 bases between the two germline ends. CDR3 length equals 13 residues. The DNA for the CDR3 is TGTGCCTGGAGTGCAGAGTCTTATCAGCCCCAGCATTTT. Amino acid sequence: CAWSAESYQPQHF.

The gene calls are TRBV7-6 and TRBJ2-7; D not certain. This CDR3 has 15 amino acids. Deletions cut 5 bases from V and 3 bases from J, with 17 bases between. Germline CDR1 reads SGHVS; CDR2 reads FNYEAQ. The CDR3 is CASSPSRAGLYEQYF. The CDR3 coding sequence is TGTGCCAGCAGCCCCTCAAGGGCAGGCCTCTACGAGCAGTACTTC.

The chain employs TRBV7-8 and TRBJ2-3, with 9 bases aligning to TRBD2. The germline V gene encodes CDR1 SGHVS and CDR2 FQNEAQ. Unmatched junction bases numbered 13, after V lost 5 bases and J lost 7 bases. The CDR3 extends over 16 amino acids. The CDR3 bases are TGTGCCAGCAGCCCCAGGGCCGCGGGAGGGGTGTATACGCAGTATTTT. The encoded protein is CASSPRAAGGVYTQYF.

CDR3 coding DNA: TGTGCCAGCTCATCCGGCGCCGCGGGAGGGATATACAATGAGCAGTTCTTC. The encoded protein is CASSSGAAGGIYNEQFF. J is TRBJ2-1 and V is TRBV18; TRBD2 aligns across 9 bases. CDR3 size: 17 residues. Germline CDR1 KGHSH, CDR2 LQKENI. After removal of 5 bases from V and 4 bases from J, the junction contained 12 bases not matched to a gene.

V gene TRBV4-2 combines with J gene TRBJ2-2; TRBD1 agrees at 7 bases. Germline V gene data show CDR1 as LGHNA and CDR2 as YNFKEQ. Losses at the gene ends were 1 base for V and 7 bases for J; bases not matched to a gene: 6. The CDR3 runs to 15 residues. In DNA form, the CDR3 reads TGTGCCAGCAGCCAAGTAGGGGGCGATGACGGGGAGCTGTTTTTT. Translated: CASSQVGGDDGELFF.

CDR3 sequence reads: CASSSGTSGRYRPDTQYF. The DNA of the CDR3 is TGTGCCAGCAGCTCAGGGACTAGCGGGAGGTATCGCCCAGATACGCAGTATTTT. The rearrangement uses TRBV7-6 and TRBJ2-3; TRBD2 agrees at 15 bases. Trimming cost V 4 bases and J 4 bases; bases outside gene matches: 9. CDR3 length: 18 residues. Germline values: CDR1 SGHVS, CDR2 FNYEAQ.

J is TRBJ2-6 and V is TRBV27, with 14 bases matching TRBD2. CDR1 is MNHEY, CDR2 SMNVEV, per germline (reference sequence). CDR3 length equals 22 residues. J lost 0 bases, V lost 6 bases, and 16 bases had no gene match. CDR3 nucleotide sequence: TGTGCCAGCAGCCTTACTCTGGGACTAGCGGGAGTTGATCACTCTGGGGCCAACGTCCTGACTTTC. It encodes CASSLTLGLAGVDHSGANVLTF. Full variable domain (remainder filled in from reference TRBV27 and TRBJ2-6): EAQVTQNPRYLITVTGKKLTVTCSQNMNHEYMSWYRQDPGLGLRQIYYSMNVEVTDKGDVPEGYKVSRKEKRNFPLILESPSPNQTSLYFCASSLTLGLAGVDHSGANVLTFGAGSRLTVL.

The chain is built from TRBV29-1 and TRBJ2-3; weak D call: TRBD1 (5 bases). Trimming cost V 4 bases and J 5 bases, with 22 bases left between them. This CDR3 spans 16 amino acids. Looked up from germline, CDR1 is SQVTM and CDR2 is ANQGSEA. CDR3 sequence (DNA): TGCAGCGTTGCCGTCCCGACAGTCCCAATGGGAGATACGCAGTATTTT. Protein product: CSVAVPTVPMGDTQYF.

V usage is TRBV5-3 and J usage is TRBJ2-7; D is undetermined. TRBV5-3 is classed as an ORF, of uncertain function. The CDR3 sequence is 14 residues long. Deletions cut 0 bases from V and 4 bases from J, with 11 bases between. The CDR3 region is CARSLVASLYEQYF. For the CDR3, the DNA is TGTGCCAGAAGCTTGGTAGCCTCTTTGTACGAGCAGTACTTC.

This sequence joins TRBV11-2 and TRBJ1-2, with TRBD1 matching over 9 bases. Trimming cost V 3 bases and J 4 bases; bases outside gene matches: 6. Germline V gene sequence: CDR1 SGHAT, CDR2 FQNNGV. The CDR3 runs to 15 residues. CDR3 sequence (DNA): TGTGCCAGCAGCTTGGCCGGGACAGGGATCTATGGCTACACCTTC. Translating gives CASSLAGTGIYGYTF.

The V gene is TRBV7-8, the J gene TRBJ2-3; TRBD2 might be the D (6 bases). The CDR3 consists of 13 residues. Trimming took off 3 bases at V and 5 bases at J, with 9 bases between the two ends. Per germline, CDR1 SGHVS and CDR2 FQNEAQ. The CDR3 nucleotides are TGTGCCAGCAGCTTTCCCGGGAGAGATACGCAGTATTTT. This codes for CASSFPGRDTQYF. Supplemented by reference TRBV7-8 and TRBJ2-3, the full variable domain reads GAGVSQSPRYKVAKRGQDVALRCDPISGHVSLFWYQQALGQGPEFLTYFQNEAQLDKSGLPSDRFFAERPEGSVSTLKIQRTQQEDSAVYLCASSFPGRDTQYFGPGTRLTVL.

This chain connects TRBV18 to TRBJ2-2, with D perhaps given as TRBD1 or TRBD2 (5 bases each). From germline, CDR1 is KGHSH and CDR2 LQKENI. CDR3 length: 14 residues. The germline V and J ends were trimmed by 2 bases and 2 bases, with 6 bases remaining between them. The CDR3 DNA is TGTGCCAGCTCACCAGGGGGAAACACCGGGGAGCTGTTTTTT. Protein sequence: CASSPGGNTGELFF.